Below, one T cell receptor beta chain is given with its context. The antigen remains unidentified. The data originate from a study of blood T cells in healthy people across ages. Between the trimmed V and J ends, which lost 4 bases and 4 bases, there was a span of 12 bases. CDR3 length: 15 residues. Germline assignment: CDR1 SGHDT and CDR2 YYEEEE. There were at least 6 micrograms of total RNA extracted from every sample. The use of a sample-barcoded 5' primer and a J-beta primer mix characterized a second PCR of 7 to 11 cycles. The authors tagged each cDNA molecule using a template-switch adaptor with 12 random nucleotides. Every sample gave at least 3 million paired-end reads containing CDR3. TCRdb re-called the 5' RACE reads with MiXCR, one entry per CDR3 protein. The sample has around 1,500,000 distinct CDR3 sequences; roughly 27% are singletons. The study's findings and limits: The study lacked donor CMV status, which possibly confounded expanded clonotype changes.

The sequenced sample consisted of blood. The receptor comes from a woman aged 30 to 39 in good health. The V gene is TRBV5-6, the J gene TRBJ2-6, with a weak D call TRBD2 (6 bases). CDR3 amino acids: CASSAGKGGANVLTF. The CDR3 bases are TGTGCCAGCAGCGCGGGAAAGGGGGGGGCCAACGTCCTGACTTTC.